The 3 T cell receptor beta chains presented below share a single source sample, sequenced in a study of blood T cell repertoires in COVID-19. Measured with immunoSEQ multiplex PCR; TCRdb has only the in-frame clones, and not every one. Of hundreds of thousands of clones in the sample, under 95% were seen once. The sequenced material came from PBMCs or T cells enriched from blood (not recorded which). The receptors originated from a man aged 55 to 69 who had recovered from COVID-19.

This chain joins TRBV30 and TRBJ1-2, with 7 bases that match TRBD1. Germline V gives CDR1 GTSNPN, CDR2 SVGIG (reference sequence). The CDR3 runs to 14 residues. Trimming at V came to 2 bases and at J to 4 bases, leaving 7 bases not matched to a gene. The CDR3 sequence: CAWSTGASSYGYTF. CDR3 bases: TGTGCCTGGAGTACAGGGGCTTCTAGCTATGGCTACACCTTC.

The chain combines TRBV9 with TRBJ2-1; D might be TRBD2 (6 bases). Between the trimmed V and J ends, which lost 0 bases and 8 bases, there was a span of 9 bases. Germline CDR1 SGDLS, CDR2 YYNGEE. The CDR3 is 13 amino acids. This chain's CDR3 is CASSVVSGDEQFF. CDR3 DNA: TGTGCCAGCAGCGTAGTCTCGGGGGATGAGCAGTTCTTC. Combining the CDR3 with reference TRBV9 and TRBJ2-1 gives the whole variable domain DSGVTQTPKHLITATGQRVTLRCSPRSGDLSVYWYQQSLDQGLQFLIQYYNGEERAKGNILERFSAQQFPDLHSELNLSSLELGDSALYFCASSVVSGDEQFFGPGTRLTVL.

The chain links TRBV18 to TRBJ2-2; tentative D call: TRBD2 (5 bases). This CDR3 spans 13 amino acids. Germline V gives CDR1 KGHSH, CDR2 LQKENI. V was clipped by 2 bases and J by 5 bases, with 6 bases between them. The chain's CDR3 is CASSPTSTGELFF. The CDR3 coding sequence is TGTGCCAGCTCACCAACTAGTACCGGGGAGCTGTTTTTT.